This entry is about one TCR beta chain. Between the trimmed V and J ends, which lost 1 base and 0 bases, there was a span of 10 bases. This CDR3 is built from 15 residues. CDR1 and CDR2 from the germline V gene are GTSNPN and SVGIG (reference sequence). This entry belongs to a study of CD8 T cells in Susac syndrome. The patients who served as multiple sclerosis controls were treatment-naive and had stable or active relapsing-remitting disease that fulfilled the revised McDonald criteria. Both CD4+ and CD8+ T cells were negatively isolated, and TEMRA cells underwent FACS enrichment. Reverse transcription used roughly 0.45 to 1 ug RNA and random hexamers. TCRdb re-analysed the immunoSEQ multiplex PCR reads in MiXCR, keeping a single row per CDR3 protein. The top ten clones hold about 0.12% of a sample with 400,000 to 550,000 distinct CDR3 sequences, more than 80% of them seen once.

What was sequenced was CD8+ T cells from PBMCs. The receptor comes from a human donor with multiple sclerosis. The chain has TRBV30 and TRBJ1-5; D remains ambiguous. CDR3 nucleotides: TGTGCCTGGAGTGCAGGAAGGTTTAGCAATCAGCCCCAGCATTTT. Translation: CAWSAGRFSNQPQHF.